The 21 T cell receptor beta chains below come from one sample, sequenced in a study of cytomegalovirus exposure and HLA in healthy donors (dated by TCRdb to 2015 to 2018). The library was produced with the immunoSEQ multiplex PCR assay. A mixture of 60 forward primers for TCR Vbeta segments and 13 reverse primers for TCR Jbeta segments was used in the multiplex PCR. TCRdb provides this immuneACCESS table in a form limited to in-frame rearrangements. Some clones are lacking; in checked studies, under half of them reflect an unresolved V gene, and why the rest are absent is not known. In this sample the table shows about 160,000 clones, around three quarters of which occur a single time. The biggest ten clones account for around 1% of the sample. The sequenced material came from PBMCs. The receptor set was obtained from a middle-aged woman in good health and CMV-seronegative.

The genes are TRBV6-1 and TRBJ2-7, with D unclear. This CDR3 region has 14 residues. Germline values: CDR1 MNHNS, CDR2 SASEGT. The V end was cut by 5 bases, the J end by 2 bases, with 13 bases between. For the CDR3, the DNA is TGTGCCAGCAGTACCCGACAATTTGCCTACGAGCAGTACTTC. Translation gives CASSTRQFAYEQYF.

This clone was counted once. The chain links TRBV2 to TRBJ2-5; D is ambiguous. CDR1 is SNHLY, CDR2 FYNNEI, per germline. The CDR3 totals 13 residues. Trimming shortened V by 3 bases and J by 1 base, and 6 bases separated the two germline ends. The CDR3: CASSESVQETQYF. The DNA for the CDR3 is TGTGCCAGCAGTGAGTCGGTCCAAGAGACCCAGTACTTC.

The CDR3 here is CASSRTLAGAHNEQFF. CDR3 nucleotide sequence: TGTGCCAGCTCACGTACACTAGCGGGGGCACACAATGAGCAGTTCTTC. The chain employs TRBV18 and TRBJ2-1; 11 bases are shared with TRBD2. The CDR3 spans 16 residues. In germline, CDR1 is KGHSH, CDR2 LQKENI. Trimming took 4 bases from V and 5 from J; bases not matched to a gene: 7. Full variable domain (outside the CDR3, taken from reference TRBV18 and TRBJ2-1): NAGVMQNPRHLVRRRGQEARLRCSPMKGHSHVYWYRQLPEEGLKFMVYLQKENIIDESGMPKERFSAEFPKEGPSILRIQQVVRGDSAAYFCASSRTLAGAHNEQFFGPGTRLTVL.

The V call is TRBV19, the J call TRBJ2-1; the match to TRBD1 covers 9 bases. Germline loops: CDR1 LNHDA, CDR2 SQIVND (reference sequence). Trimming at V came to 1 base and at J to 5 bases, leaving 3 bases not matched to a gene. This CDR3 has 15 amino acids. The CDR3, as DNA: TGTGCCAGTAGTATAGTGGGGACAGGGAACAATGAGCAGTTCTTC. It is translated as CASSIVGTGNNEQFF. The variable domain in full, with the rest retrieved from reference TRBV19 and TRBJ2-1, is DGGITQSPKYLFRKEGQNVTLSCEQNLNHDAMYWYRQDPGQGLRLIYYSQIVNDFQKGDIAEGYSVSREKKESFPLTVTSAQKNPTAFYLCASSIVGTGNNEQFFGPGTRLTVL.

This chain uses TRBV10-3 with TRBJ2-7, with a tentative D call TRBD2 (6 bases). The germline gives CDR1 ENHRY, CDR2 SYGVKD. Trimming left V 3 bases short and J 1 base short, with 10 bases between. CDR3 length: 14 amino acids. Written as DNA, the CDR3 is TGTGCCATCAGTGATAGGGACTTGTCCTACGAGCAGTACTTC. Its translation: CAISDRDLSYEQYF.

Only one count was recorded for this clone. CDR3 in amino acids: CASEGYDKNIQYF. CDR3 sequence (DNA): TGTGCCAGCGAGGGCTACGACAAAAACATTCAGTACTTC. The chain joins TRBV6-6 to TRBJ2-4, with D possibly TRBD2 on 5 matching bases. CDR3 length: 13 amino acids. V lost 8 bases to trimming and J lost 3 bases, with 11 bases between them. Germline V gene data show CDR1 as MNHNY and CDR2 as SVGAGI (reference sequence).

CDR3 DNA: TGTGCCAGCAGCGAGGAACAGGGGCGGGAGGGAGCTTTCTTT. Its protein is CASSEEQGREGAFF. The chain links TRBV25-1 to TRBJ1-1; 7 bases line up with TRBD1. J gave up 10 bases and V 6 bases, and 14 bases lay outside the gene matches. Looked up from germline, CDR1 is MGHDK and CDR2 is SYGVNS. The CDR3 sequence is 14 residues long.

The chain carries TRBV11-2 and TRBJ1-3; D is perhaps TRBD1 (5 bases). The CDR3 is made up of 16 amino acids. Trimming cost V 5 bases and J 0 bases, with 14 bases left between them. The germline gives CDR1 SGHAT, CDR2 FQNNGV. The CDR3 nucleotides read TGTGCCAGCAGCGCTTTTGGGGCTTCCTCTGGAAACACCATATATTTT. Protein product: CASSAFGASSGNTIYF.

The chain uses TRBV5-1 and TRBJ2-5, with 9 bases aligning to TRBD2. CDR1 is SGHRS and CDR2 is YFSETQ in the germline V gene. Losses at the gene ends were 7 bases for V and 0 bases for J; bases not matched to a gene: 7. The CDR3 has 15 residues. CDR3 nucleotide sequence: TGCGCCAGCTCCTCGGCGGGAGGGTACCAAGAGACCCAGTACTTC. Its protein product is CASSSAGGYQETQYF.

V usage is TRBV5-1 and J usage is TRBJ2-3, with TRBD2 matching over 9 bases. This CDR3 spans 16 amino acids. V lost 0 bases, J lost 2 bases, and 4 bases stayed unmatched. The germline CDR1 and CDR2 sequences are SGHRS and YFSETQ. The CDR3 is CASSLASGRITDTQYF. In nucleotides, the CDR3 is TGCGCCAGCAGCTTGGCCAGCGGGAGGATCACAGATACGCAGTATTTT.

The chain joins TRBV9 to TRBJ2-3, with a possible D match to TRBD2 (5 bases). This CDR3 is 17 amino acids long. V gave up 0 bases and J gave up 0 bases, with 14 bases separating them. Germline V lookup: CDR1 SGDLS, CDR2 YYNGEE. The CDR3 here is CASSVEPLVGSTDTQYF. CDR3 sequence (DNA): TGTGCCAGCAGCGTAGAACCACTAGTGGGGAGCACAGATACGCAGTATTTT.

The rearrangement uses TRBV9 and TRBJ1-1, with 8 bases fitting TRBD1. The CDR3 consists of 14 residues. The germline V gene encodes CDR1 SGDLS and CDR2 YYNGEE. Germline trimming cut 3 bases from V and 0 bases from J; bases unmatched to any gene: 1. The CDR3 is CASSADRVNTEAFF. CDR3 nucleotide sequence: TGTGCCAGCAGCGCGGACAGGGTGAACACTGAAGCTTTCTTT.

V usage is TRBV5-3 and J usage is TRBJ2-5; D call uncertain. TRBV5-3 is marked as an open reading frame, function uncertain. The CDR3 has 15 residues. V was trimmed by 0 bases and J by 5 bases, leaving 14 bases between them. This CDR3 is CARSLAVGVTETQYF. The CDR3 region has the DNA TGTGCCAGAAGCTTGGCGGTGGGCGTTACGGAGACCCAGTACTTC.

CDR3 bases: TGTGCCAGCAGCCCCCGACTAGGGGCGATAGGAAACACCATATATTTT. It translates to CASSPRLGAIGNTIYF. This chain uses TRBV7-2 with TRBJ1-3, with D tentatively TRBD1 (5 bases). Germline values: CDR1 SGHTA, CDR2 FQGNSA. The CDR3 totals 16 residues. V lost 5 bases, J lost 4 bases, and 18 bases lay in between.

This chain joins TRBV9 and TRBJ2-1; possibly TRBD2 for D (5 bases). Germline CDR1 is SGDLS and CDR2 is YYNGEE. The length of the CDR3 is 15 residues. V lost 0 bases and J lost 0, with 7 bases in between. CDR3 nucleotide sequence: TGTGCCAGCAGCGTAGGGAGGAGCTCCTACAATGAGCAGTTCTTC. Its translation: CASSVGRSSYNEQFF. Full variable domain (outside the CDR3, taken from reference TRBV9 and TRBJ2-1): DSGVTQTPKHLITATGQRVTLRCSPRSGDLSVYWYQQSLDQGLQFLIQYYNGEERAKGNILERFSAQQFPDLHSELNLSSLELGDSALYFCASSVGRSSYNEQFFGPGTRLTVL.

This clone was recorded only once. The chain couples TRBV4-1 to TRBJ2-7; 7 bases fit TRBD2. Germline CDR1 MGHRA, CDR2 YSYEKL. This CDR3 comprises 18 residues. With 0 bases clipped from V and 3 bases from J, the junction kept 14 bases outside the gene matches. Here the CDR3 DNA reads TGCGCCAGCAGCCAAGAAGGAACCGGCGGGAGTGGTGTCTACGAGCAGTACTTC. Amino acid sequence: CASSQEGTGGSGVYEQYF.

V usage is TRBV10-3 and J usage is TRBJ2-1; TRBD2 might be the D (6 bases). Germline values: CDR1 ENHRY, CDR2 SYGVKD. The V end lost 3 bases, the J end lost 7 bases, and 16 bases lay between the germline ends. CDR3 size: 15 residues. The CDR3 sequence: CAISEATSIANEQFF. Written as DNA, the CDR3 is TGTGCCATCAGTGAAGCGACTAGTATAGCAAATGAGCAGTTCTTC.

The chain joins TRBV19 to TRBJ2-3, with 8 bases lining up with TRBD2. Trimming cost V 7 bases and J 2 bases; bases outside gene matches: 8. Looked up from germline, CDR1 is LNHDA and CDR2 is SQIVND (reference sequence). The CDR3 is made up of 15 amino acids. CDR3 residues: CASTLSLAVTDTQYF. The CDR3 DNA reads as TGTGCCAGTACCCTTTCACTAGCGGTCACAGATACGCAGTATTTT.

J is TRBJ2-7 and V is TRBV9; 12 nucleotides agree with TRBD2. The junction had 6 bases not matched to a gene; V was cut back by 3 bases and J by 5 bases. Germline loops: CDR1 SGDLS, CDR2 YYNGEE. The CDR3 length is 15 residues. CDR3 sequence (DNA): TGTGCCAGCAGCGCCCTAGCGGGAGGGCCAAACGAGCAGTACTTC. It translates to CASSALAGGPNEQYF. The full variable domain, completed using reference TRBV9 and TRBJ2-7, is DSGVTQTPKHLITATGQRVTLRCSPRSGDLSVYWYQQSLDQGLQFLIQYYNGEERAKGNILERFSAQQFPDLHSELNLSSLELGDSALYFCASSALAGGPNEQYFGPGTRLTVT.

The chain recombines TRBV11-2 with TRBJ1-4, with D possibly being TRBD1 (6 bases). Germline assignment: CDR1 SGHAT and CDR2 FQNNGV. Trimming took 5 bases from V and 8 from J, leaving 12 bases between them. There are 13 residues in the CDR3. The CDR3 protein is CASSLTGLEKLFF. CDR3 nucleotides: TGTGCCAGCAGCCTAACAGGGTTGGAAAAACTGTTTTTT.

This chain uses TRBV5-1 with TRBJ1-1, with D perhaps matching TRBD1 (5 bases). Germline assignment: CDR1 SGHRS and CDR2 YFSETQ. The CDR3 loop spans 15 amino acids. V gave up 0 bases and J gave up 0 bases, with 9 bases separating them. Here the CDR3 DNA reads TGCGCCAGCAGCTTGGAGGAGGGGATGAACACTGAAGCTTTCTTT. Encoded protein: CASSLEEGMNTEAFF.